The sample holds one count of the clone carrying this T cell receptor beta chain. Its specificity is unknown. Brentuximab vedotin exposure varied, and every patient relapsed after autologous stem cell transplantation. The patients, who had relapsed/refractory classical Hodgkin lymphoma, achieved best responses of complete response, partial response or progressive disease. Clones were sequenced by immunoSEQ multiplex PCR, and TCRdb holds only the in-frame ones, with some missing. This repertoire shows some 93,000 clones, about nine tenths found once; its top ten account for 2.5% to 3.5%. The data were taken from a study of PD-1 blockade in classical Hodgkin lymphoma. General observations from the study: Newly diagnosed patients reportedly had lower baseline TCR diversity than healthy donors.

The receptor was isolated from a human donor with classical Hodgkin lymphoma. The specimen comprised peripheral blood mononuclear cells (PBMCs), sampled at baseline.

In nucleotides, the CDR3 is TGCGCCAGCAGCCTAAACGTCTTATATGGCTACACCTTC. Protein: CASSLNVLYGYTF. V is TRBV5-1 and J is TRBJ1-2; D not certain. The CDR3 is 13 amino acids. From germline, CDR1 is SGHRS and CDR2 YFSETQ. V was shortened by 4 bases and J by 5 bases, with 12 bases between the two germline ends.